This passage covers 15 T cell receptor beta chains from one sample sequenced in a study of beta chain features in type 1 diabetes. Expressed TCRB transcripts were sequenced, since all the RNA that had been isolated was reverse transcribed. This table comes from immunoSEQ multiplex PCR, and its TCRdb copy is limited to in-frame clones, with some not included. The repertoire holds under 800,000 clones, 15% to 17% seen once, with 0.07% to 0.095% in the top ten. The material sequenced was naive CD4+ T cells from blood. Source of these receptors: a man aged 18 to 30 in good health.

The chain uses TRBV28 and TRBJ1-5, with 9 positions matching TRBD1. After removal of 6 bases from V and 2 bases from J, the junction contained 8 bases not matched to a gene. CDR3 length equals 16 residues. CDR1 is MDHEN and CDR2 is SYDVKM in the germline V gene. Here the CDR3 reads CASRGQGRVGNQPQHF. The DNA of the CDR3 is TGTGCCAGCAGGGGACAGGGAAGGGTTGGCAATCAGCCCCAGCATTTT.

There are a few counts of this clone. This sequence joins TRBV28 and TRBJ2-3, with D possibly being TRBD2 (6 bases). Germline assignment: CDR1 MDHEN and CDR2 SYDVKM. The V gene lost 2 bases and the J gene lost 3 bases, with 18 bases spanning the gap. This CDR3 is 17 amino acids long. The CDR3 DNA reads TGTGCCAGCAGTTTACTCTCGTGGGAGGTTGGGACAGATACGCAGTATTTT. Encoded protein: CASSLLSWEVGTDTQYF.

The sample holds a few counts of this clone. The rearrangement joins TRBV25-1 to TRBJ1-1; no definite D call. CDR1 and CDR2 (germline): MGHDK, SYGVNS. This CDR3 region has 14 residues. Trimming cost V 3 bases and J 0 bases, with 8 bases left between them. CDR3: CASSDRIMNTEAFF. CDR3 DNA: TGTGCCAGCAGTGACCGGATTATGAACACTGAAGCTTTCTTT. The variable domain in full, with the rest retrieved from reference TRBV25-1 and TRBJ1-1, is EADIYQTPRYLVIGTGKKITLECSQTMGHDKMYWYQQDPGMELHLIHYSYGVNSTEKGDLSSESTVSRIRTEHFPLTLESARPSHTSQYLCASSDRIMNTEAFFGQGTRLTVV.

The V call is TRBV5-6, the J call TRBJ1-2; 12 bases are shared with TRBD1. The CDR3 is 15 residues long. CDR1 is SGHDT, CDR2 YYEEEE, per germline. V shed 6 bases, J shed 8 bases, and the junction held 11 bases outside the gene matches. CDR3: CASTRSGQGARGYTF. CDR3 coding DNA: TGTGCCAGCACCCGGTCGGGACAGGGGGCTCGGGGCTACACCTTC.

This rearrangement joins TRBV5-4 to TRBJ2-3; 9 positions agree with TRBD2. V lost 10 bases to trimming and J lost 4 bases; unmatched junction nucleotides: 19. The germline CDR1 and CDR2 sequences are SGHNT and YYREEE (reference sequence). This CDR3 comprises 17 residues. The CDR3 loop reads CAAAWPPGGRAPDTQYF. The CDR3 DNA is TGTGCCGCAGCTTGGCCCCCCGGCGGGAGGGCCCCAGATACGCAGTATTTT.

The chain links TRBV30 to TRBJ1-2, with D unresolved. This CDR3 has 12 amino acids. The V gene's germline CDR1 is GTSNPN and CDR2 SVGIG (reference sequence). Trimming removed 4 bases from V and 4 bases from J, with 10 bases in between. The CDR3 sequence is CAWTSQIYGYTF. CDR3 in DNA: TGTGCCTGGACAAGCCAGATCTATGGCTACACCTTC.

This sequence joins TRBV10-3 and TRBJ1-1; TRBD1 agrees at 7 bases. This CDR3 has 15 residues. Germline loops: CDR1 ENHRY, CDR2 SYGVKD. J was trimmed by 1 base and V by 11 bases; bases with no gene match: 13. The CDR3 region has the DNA TGTGCCCTAAGATCCCGGGACAGCCCGAACACTGAAGCTTTCTTT. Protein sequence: CALRSRDSPNTEAFF.

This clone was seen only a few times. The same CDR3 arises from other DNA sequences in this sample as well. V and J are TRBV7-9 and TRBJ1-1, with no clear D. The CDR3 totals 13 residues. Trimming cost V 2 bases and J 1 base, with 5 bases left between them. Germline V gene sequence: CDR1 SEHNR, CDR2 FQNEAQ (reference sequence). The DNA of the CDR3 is TGTGCCAGCAGCTTACAAGGGAACACTGAAGCTTTCTTT. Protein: CASSLQGNTEAFF.

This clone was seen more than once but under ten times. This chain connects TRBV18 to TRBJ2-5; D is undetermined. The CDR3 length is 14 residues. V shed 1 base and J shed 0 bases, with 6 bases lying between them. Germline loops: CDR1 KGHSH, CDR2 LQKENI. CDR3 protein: CASSPLPYQETQYF. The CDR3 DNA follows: TGTGCCAGCTCACCACTCCCCTACCAAGAGACCCAGTACTTC.

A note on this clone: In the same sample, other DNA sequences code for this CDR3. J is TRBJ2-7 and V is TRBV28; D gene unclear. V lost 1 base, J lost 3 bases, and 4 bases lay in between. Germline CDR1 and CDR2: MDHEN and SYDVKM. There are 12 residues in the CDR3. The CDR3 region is CASSLLGYEQYF. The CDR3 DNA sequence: TGTGCCAGCAGTTTATTGGGCTACGAGCAGTACTTC.

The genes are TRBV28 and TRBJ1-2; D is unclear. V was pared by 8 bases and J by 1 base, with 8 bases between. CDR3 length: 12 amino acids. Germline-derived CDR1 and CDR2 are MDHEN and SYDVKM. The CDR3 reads CASSGRNYGYTF. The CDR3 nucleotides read TGTGCCAGCTCTGGTCGTAACTATGGCTACACCTTC.

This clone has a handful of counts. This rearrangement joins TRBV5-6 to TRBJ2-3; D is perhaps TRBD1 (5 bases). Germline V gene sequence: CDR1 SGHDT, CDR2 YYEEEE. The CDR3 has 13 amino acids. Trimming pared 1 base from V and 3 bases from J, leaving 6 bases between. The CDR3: CASSLTGTDTQYF. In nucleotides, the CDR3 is TGTGCCAGCAGCTTGACAGGAACAGATACGCAGTATTTT.

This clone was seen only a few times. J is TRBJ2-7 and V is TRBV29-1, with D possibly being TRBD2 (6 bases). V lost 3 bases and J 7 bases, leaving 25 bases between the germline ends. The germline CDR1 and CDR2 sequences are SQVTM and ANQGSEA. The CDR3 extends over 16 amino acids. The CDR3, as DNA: TGCAGCGTTGAGAGCCGGGCAGGAGGGATTCTTACTGAGCAGTACTTC. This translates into CSVESRAGGILTEQYF.

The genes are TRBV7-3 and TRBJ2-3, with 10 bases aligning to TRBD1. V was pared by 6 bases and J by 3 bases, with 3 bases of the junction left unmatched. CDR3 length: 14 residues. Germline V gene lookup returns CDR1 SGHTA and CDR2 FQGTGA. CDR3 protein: CASSRTGGTDTQYF. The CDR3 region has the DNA TGTGCCAGCAGTAGGACAGGGGGAACAGATACGCAGTATTTT. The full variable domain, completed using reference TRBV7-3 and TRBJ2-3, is GAGVSQTPSNKVTEKGKYVELRCDPISGHTALYWYRQSLGQGPEFLIYFQGTGAADDSGLPNDRFFAVRPEGSVSTLKIQRTERGDSAVYLCASSRTGGTDTQYFGPGTRLTVL.

The CDR3 bases are TGCGCCAGCAGCCAGATGACAGCCTCCTACGAGCAGTACTTC. This gives the protein CASSQMTASYEQYF. J is TRBJ2-7 and V is TRBV4-3; weak D call: TRBD1 (5 bases). The germline V and J ends were trimmed by 3 bases and 0 bases, with 9 bases remaining between them. Germline CDR1 reads LGHNA; CDR2 reads YSLEER. CDR3 length equals 14 residues.